This T cell receptor beta chain was captured in a study of shared clonotypes between healthy human individuals. Study-level background: A couple of women and three men aged 18 to 49 made up the donors. CD8 memory received one plate per donor, CD8 naive two, CD4 memory three and CD4 naive three.

In the CD4+ fraction, cells were divided into CD45RA+ naive and CD45RA-negative memory subsets. Each PCR replicate from the sorted subsets contained about 200 ng DNA, which is 25,000 to 30,000 T cell genomes. The repertoire was sequenced with immunoSEQ multiplex PCR; TCRdb's copy has only in-frame clones and lacks some. The table records approximately 2,300,000 clones, roughly 92% of them present only once. The V and J ends lost 5 bases and 3 bases respectively, with 28 bases between them. CDR1 LNHDA and CDR2 SQIVND come from the germline V gene (reference sequence). This CDR3 comprises 19 residues. This chain joins TRBV19 and TRBJ1-1, with unresolved D. The source is a man younger than 35 in good health. Some clones in this sample may be carry-over from other donors' samples. Specimen: naive CD4+ T cells from PBMCs. The subset denotes: CD45RA+ positively selected. CDR3 in amino acids: CASSPLLTDTSRSDTEAFF. In nucleotides, the CDR3 is TGTGCCAGTAGTCCCCTCTTGACGGATACATCCAGGTCGGACACTGAAGCTTTCTTT.